This record covers a single T cell receptor beta chain. The antigen it recognizes is unknown. The record has no base qualities; no much larger clone is one base away. This entry belongs to a study of T cells in localized non-small cell lung cancer (dated by TCRdb to between 2020 and 2021). For context, the study as a whole: The study analyzed T cell repertoires of hundreds of early-stage NSCLC patients, comparing tumors and uninvolved tumor-adjacent lungs. The cohort consisted of 200 to 300 treatment-naive NSCLC patients whose localized lung tumors had been resected. The mean age of the NSCLC patients was roughly 70 years, with 120 to 150 men and around 100 women. General conclusions and limits of the study: Longer overall survival was associated with higher blood T cell density, whereas shorter survival was associated with higher adjacent-lung clonality. Because of the exploratory design, TCR variables were selected using unadjusted p-values without false-discovery rate correction. A median of approximately 53 of the top 100 tumor clones turned up in the paired uninvolved adjacent lung, and fewer than 35 of those clones also ranked among the top 100 of that same adjacent lung. Because multi-region tumor sequencing was not done, intratumor heterogeneity could not be ruled out. The highest T cell clonality was observed in uninvolved tumor-adjacent lung, where clonality exceeded that of tumor, suggesting that antigenic responses were more focused in uninvolved tumor-adjacent lung.

The immunoSEQ Assay was used to sequence TCR beta CDR3 regions from DNA. The authors' analysis ran thus. To compute T cell density, TCR beta template counts were normalized to usable DNA, which was estimated by amplifying housekeeping genes. The preseqR package was used to estimate richness by extrapolating to 400,000 templates for PBMC samples and to 120,000 templates for tissue samples. Clonality was calculated as one minus Pielou's evenness. Tissue-enriched TCRs were identified by differential abundance testing using productive amino-acid clonotypes, minimum total count 5 and alpha 0.1. The Jaccard Index and the Morisita Overlap Index were used to quantify repertoire overlap between compartments. GLIPH grouped TCR beta CDR3s together with public tetramer-defined viral CDR3s, and a viral motif had to include at least three viral sequences and show V-gene enrichment. Here the immuneACCESS table is served through TCRdb, limited to in-frame sequences with V and J called. Missing clones are a known gap in these copies; in checked studies unresolved V genes cover under half, and the rest lacks a known reason. V and J calls and clone size are copied from that table; D and trimming were computed from the DNA. This sample has just under 35,000 clones in its table, and approximately 90% of those were observed once. The biggest ten clones account for about 11% of the sample.

Taken from the germline V gene, the CDR1 and CDR2 loops are SGHVS and FQNEAQ. Trimming leaves V shorter by 4 bases and J shorter by 7 bases, with the junction holding 5 bases beyond the gene matches. Its CDR3 holds 15 amino acids, cysteine through phenylalanine. Kept here is only the CDR3 DNA, which spans 45 bases and is read in frame from base 1. At diagnosis, tumor, uninvolved tumor-adjacent lung and peripheral blood were collected and then preserved as a mix of FFPE and fresh-frozen material. For TCR repertoire profiling, the blood samples were analyzed as peripheral blood mononuclear cells. The chain couples TRBV7-8 to TRBJ1-6; 9 of the junction bases match TRBD1. The source was peripheral blood mononuclear cells, collected before any cancer treatment. The TCR was taken from a female donor over 55 with stage II lung adenocarcinoma. The nucleotides read TGTGCCAGCAGCTATACCGGGACAGGGAATTCACCCCTCCACTTT. This is translated as CASSYTGTGNSPLHF.